The 16 T cell receptor beta chains below come from one sample, sequenced in a study of blood T cell repertoires in COVID-19. Repertoires were generated with immunoSEQ multiplex PCR, while TCRdb's copy carries only in-frame clones and drops some. The table lists 130,000 to 150,000 clones, roughly three quarters of them singletons. The sequencing input was peripheral blood. The receptors were gathered from a woman in her sixties or seventies with COVID-19, enrolled during active disease.

The J gene is TRBJ1-1, the V gene TRBV3-1 (or the pseudogene TRBV3-2); the D gene is possibly TRBD1 (6 bases). Per germline, CDR1 LGHDT and CDR2 YNNKEL (reference sequence). The length of the CDR3 is 15 residues. V was cut by 1 base and J by 0 bases, with 9 bases left in between. Here the CDR3 DNA reads TGTGCCAGCAGCCAAGGGACAGCCATGAACACTGAAGCTTTCTTT. Translated: CASSQGTAMNTEAFF.

The chain joins TRBV30 to TRBJ2-3, with D unclear. Germline loops: CDR1 GTSNPN, CDR2 SVGIG (reference sequence). Trimming shortened V by 1 base and J by 8 bases, and 10 bases separated the two germline ends. The CDR3 totals 12 residues. CDR3 sequence: CAWSANTGTQYF. The CDR3 nucleotides are TGTGCCTGGAGTGCTAACACGGGTACGCAGTATTTT.

V usage is TRBV7-3 and J usage is TRBJ1-1, with no clear D. This CDR3 has 13 amino acids. Per the germline V gene, CDR1 is SGHTA and CDR2 is FQGTGA. The V gene lost 2 bases and the J gene lost 3 bases, with 7 bases spanning the gap. CDR3 in DNA: TGTGCCAGCAGCTTATCCGGAGACACTGAAGCTTTCTTT. Translation: CASSLSGDTEAFF. Complete variable domain (other parts from reference TRBV7-3 and TRBJ1-1): GAGVSQTPSNKVTEKGKYVELRCDPISGHTALYWYRQSLGQGPEFLIYFQGTGAADDSGLPNDRFFAVRPEGSVSTLKIQRTERGDSAVYLCASSLSGDTEAFFGQGTRLTVV.

This clone came up once. This rearrangement joins TRBV12-3 or TRBV12-4 to TRBJ1-1; D ambiguous. V shed 3 bases and J shed 5 bases, with 10 bases lying between them. The CDR3 length is 13 residues. CDR3 protein: CASSFLPGTEAFF. The CDR3 bases are TGTGCCAGCAGTTTCCTCCCGGGGACTGAAGCTTTCTTT.

The chain couples TRBV5-4 to TRBJ1-3; 7 bases are shared with TRBD1. Looked up from germline, CDR1 is SGHNT and CDR2 is YYREEE (reference sequence). There are 15 residues in the CDR3. Germline trimming cut 3 bases from V and 3 bases from J; bases unmatched to any gene: 6. CDR3 residues: CASSWGNRGGNTIYF. CDR3 in DNA: TGTGCCAGCAGCTGGGGAAACAGGGGTGGAAACACCATATATTTT.

With respect to this clone: A single base separates this from a much larger clone, so it may be a read error. The chain has TRBV7-9 and TRBJ2-3, with a possible D match to TRBD2 (6 bases). Trimming cost V 3 bases and J 2 bases, with 9 bases left between them. The germline V gene encodes CDR1 SEHNR and CDR2 FQNEAQ (reference sequence). This CDR3 is built from 14 residues. CDR3 nucleotides: TGTGCCAGCAGCTTGGGCGGGGTCACAGATACGCAGTATTTT. Protein: CASSLGGVTDTQYF.

This clone was detected a few times. This rearrangement joins TRBV6-2 or TRBV6-3 to TRBJ1-5, with 9 bases identical to TRBD1. Germline V CDR1 and CDR2: MNHEY, SVGEGT. CDR3 length: 16 residues. The V gene end was trimmed by 4 bases and the J gene end by 0 bases; junction bases not matched to a gene: 4. The DNA of the CDR3 is TGTGCCAGCAGTTCTGGGACAGGGCATAGCAATCAGCCCCAGCATTTT. Encoded protein: CASSSGTGHSNQPQHF.

The chain recombines TRBV12-3 or TRBV12-4 with TRBJ2-7, with D perhaps matching TRBD1 (5 bases). The ends were cut back, 5 bases at V and 4 bases at J, with 9 bases in the middle. This CDR3 region has 12 residues. This CDR3 reads CASSKRQYEQYF. The CDR3 bases are TGTGCCAGCAGTAAAAGACAGTACGAGCAGTACTTC.

The rearrangement joins TRBV7-2 to TRBJ1-1; the D gene is possibly TRBD1 (5 bases). The CDR3 spans 16 residues. Germline-derived CDR1 and CDR2 are SGHTA and FQGNSA. The V end was cut by 5 bases, the J end by 1 base, with 17 bases between. The CDR3 region is CASSVNRMAANTEAFF. In nucleotides, the CDR3 is TGTGCCAGCAGCGTCAACAGGATGGCGGCGAACACTGAAGCTTTCTTT.

CDR3 amino acids: CASTKLQGDRNTEAFF. Here the CDR3 DNA reads TGCGCCAGCACCAAACTACAGGGGGATCGGAACACTGAAGCTTTCTTT. This chain uses TRBV10-2 with TRBJ1-1, with 8 positions matching TRBD1. CDR3 length: 16 residues. CDR1 and CDR2 (germline): WSHSY, SAAADI. V trimming: 7 bases; J trimming: 1 base; junction bases outside the gene matches: 11.

This clone appeared once. The CDR3: CASSFQGAGGYTF. In DNA, the CDR3 is TGTGCCAGCAGCTTCCAGGGGGCAGGAGGCTACACCTTC. V is TRBV7-9 and J is TRBJ1-2; TRBD1 agrees at 8 bases. V lost 3 bases and J lost 8; bases outside the gene matches: 5. This CDR3 has 13 residues. CDR1 and CDR2 from the germline V gene are SEHNR and FQNEAQ (reference sequence).

The V call is TRBV9, the J call TRBJ2-7, with 9 bases identical to TRBD1. CDR3 length equals 15 residues. The V gene end was trimmed by 2 bases and the J gene end by 3 bases; junction bases not matched to a gene: 6. Germline V CDR1 and CDR2: SGDLS, YYNGEE. The CDR3: CASSVGTGKYYEQYF. In nucleotides, the CDR3 is TGTGCCAGCAGCGTCGGGACAGGGAAGTACTACGAGCAGTACTTC.

V and J are TRBV18 and TRBJ1-4; possible D gene TRBD1, 5 bases. Between the trimmed V and J ends, which lost 4 bases and 0 bases, there was a span of 9 bases. Germline CDR1 reads KGHSH; CDR2 reads LQKENI. The CDR3 has 15 residues. The CDR3 is CASSLPGTTNEKLFF. The CDR3 DNA reads TGTGCCAGCTCACTCCCAGGGACAACTAATGAAAAACTGTTTTTT.

This clone was observed at least ten times. This sequence joins TRBV9 and TRBJ1-2, with 7 bases that match TRBD1. V lost 5 bases and J lost 4; bases outside the gene matches: 5. This CDR3 has 13 residues. Germline V gene lookup returns CDR1 SGDLS and CDR2 YYNGEE. The CDR3, as DNA: TGTGCCAGCAGGGGGGACAGTGTCTATGGCTACACCTTC. Translation gives CASRGDSVYGYTF. The full variable domain, rest sourced from reference TRBV9 and TRBJ1-2, is DSGVTQTPKHLITATGQRVTLRCSPRSGDLSVYWYQQSLDQGLQFLIQYYNGEERAKGNILERFSAQQFPDLHSELNLSSLELGDSALYFCASRGDSVYGYTFGSGTRLTVV.

The V gene is TRBV2, the J gene TRBJ1-4; D perhaps matches TRBD1 (6 bases). The ends were cut back, 5 bases at V and 0 bases at J, with 13 bases in the middle. The germline gives CDR1 SNHLY, CDR2 FYNNEI. The CDR3 consists of 16 residues. The CDR3 sequence: CASSSDSLATNEKLFF. The CDR3 DNA reads TGTGCCAGCAGTTCGGACAGCCTTGCAACTAATGAAAAACTGTTTTTT.

The table lists this clone with a count of one. The chain joins TRBV4-3 to TRBJ2-2, with 8 bases identical to TRBD1. In germline, CDR1 is LGHNA, CDR2 YSLEER. The V gene end was trimmed by 2 bases and the J gene end by 5 bases; junction bases not matched to a gene: 4. The CDR3 consists of 15 residues. The CDR3 DNA sequence: TGCGCCAGCAGCCAATATACAGGGGGGACCGGGGAGCTGTTTTTT. Translated, it gives CASSQYTGGTGELFF.